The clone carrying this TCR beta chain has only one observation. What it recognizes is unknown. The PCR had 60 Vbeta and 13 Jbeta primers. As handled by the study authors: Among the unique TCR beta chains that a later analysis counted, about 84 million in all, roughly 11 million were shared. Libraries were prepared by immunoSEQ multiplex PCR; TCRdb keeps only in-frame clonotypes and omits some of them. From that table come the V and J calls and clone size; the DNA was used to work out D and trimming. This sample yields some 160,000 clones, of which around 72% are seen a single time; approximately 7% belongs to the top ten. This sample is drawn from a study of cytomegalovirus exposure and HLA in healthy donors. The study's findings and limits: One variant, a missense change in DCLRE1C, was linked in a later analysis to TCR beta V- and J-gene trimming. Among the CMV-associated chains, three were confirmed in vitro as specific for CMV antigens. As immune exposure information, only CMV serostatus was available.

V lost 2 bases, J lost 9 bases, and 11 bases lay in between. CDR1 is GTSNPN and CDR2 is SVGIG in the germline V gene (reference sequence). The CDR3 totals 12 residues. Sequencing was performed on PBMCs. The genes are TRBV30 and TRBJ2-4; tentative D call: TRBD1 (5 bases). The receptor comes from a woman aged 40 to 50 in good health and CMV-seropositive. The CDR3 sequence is CAWSPDNSIQYF. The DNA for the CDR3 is TGTGCCTGGAGTCCGGACAATAGCATTCAGTACTTC.